A single sample is the source of the 3 T cell receptor beta chains below, sequenced in a study of blood T cells in healthy people across ages. Using a J-beta primer mix together with a sample-barcoded 5' primer, a second PCR was run for roughly 7 to 11 cycles. TCRdb reprocessed the 5' RACE reads via MiXCR and lists one record per CDR3 protein. The sample holds some 920,000 distinct CDR3 sequences; roughly 47% are singletons and the top ten take 20% to 25%. The sequencing sample was made of blood. The receptors here all came from a woman aged 55 to 70 in good health.

The gene calls are TRBV20-1 and TRBJ1-2; a possible D gene is TRBD1 (6 bases). The germline CDR1 and CDR2 sequences are DFQATT and SNEGSKA (reference sequence). There are 15 residues in the CDR3. V shed 5 bases and J shed 2 bases, with 18 bases lying between them. CDR3 sequence (DNA): TGCAGTGCTGCACAGGGCGTAATGTCAAACTATGGCTACACCTTC. Translating gives CSAAQGVMSNYGYTF.

The chain uses TRBV4-2 and TRBJ2-1, with TRBD2 matching over 9 bases. CDR1 LGHNA and CDR2 YNFKEQ come from the germline V gene. This CDR3 has 16 amino acids. V shed 4 bases, J shed 2 bases, and the junction held 6 bases outside the gene matches. Written as DNA, the CDR3 is TGTGCCAGCAGCCGAGTAGCGGGAGAGGCCTACAATGAGCAGTTCTTC. Translation gives CASSRVAGEAYNEQFF.

The chain combines TRBV7-6 with TRBJ2-3, with 8 bases matching TRBD2. With 1 base clipped from V and 2 bases from J, the junction kept 5 bases outside the gene matches. Germline CDR1 and CDR2: SGHVS and FNYEAQ. This CDR3 spans 16 amino acids. This CDR3 is CASSLEVAGSTDTQYF. CDR3 DNA: TGTGCCAGCAGCTTAGAGGTAGCGGGGTCCACAGATACGCAGTATTTT.